This T cell receptor (beta chain) was profiled in a study of early T cells in non-severe SARS-CoV-2 infection. Study-level background: RNA in bulk from unsorted whole blood was sequenced, and chains were unpaired.

Germline V lookup: CDR1 SGHKS, CDR2 YYEKEE (reference sequence). This CDR3 has 14 amino acids. With 2 bases removed from V and 2 bases from J, the gap between germline ends came to 9 bases. As part of library construction, unique molecular identifiers were attached to individual cDNA molecules. A single record per CDR3 protein comes from TCRdb applying MiXCR to the 5' RACE reads. The sample carries about 40,000 distinct CDR3 sequences, 4.7% recorded once. Material for sequencing was whole blood. The clonotype comes from an adult who was a healthcare worker with PCR-confirmed SARS-CoV-2 infection or an uninfected control (not recorded which). This sequence joins TRBV5-5 and TRBJ2-3; D assignment may be TRBD1 or TRBD2 (5 bases each). CDR3 nucleotides: TGTGCCAGCAGCTTTGGGGGATTCACAGATACGCAGTATTTT. This translates into CASSFGGFTDTQYF.